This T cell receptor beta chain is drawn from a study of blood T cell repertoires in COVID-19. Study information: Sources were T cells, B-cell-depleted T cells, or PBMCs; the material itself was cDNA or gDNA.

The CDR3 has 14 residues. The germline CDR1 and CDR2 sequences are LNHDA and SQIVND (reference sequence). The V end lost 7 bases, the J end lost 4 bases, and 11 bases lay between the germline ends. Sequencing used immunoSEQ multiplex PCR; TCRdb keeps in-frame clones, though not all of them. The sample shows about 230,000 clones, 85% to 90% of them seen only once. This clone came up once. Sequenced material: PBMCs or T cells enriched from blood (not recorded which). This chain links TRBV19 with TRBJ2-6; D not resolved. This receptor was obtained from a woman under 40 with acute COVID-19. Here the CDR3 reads CASTQDGGANVLTF. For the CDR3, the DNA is TGTGCCAGTACCCAAGATGGCGGGGCCAACGTCCTGACTTTC.